One and the same sample provided the 13 T cell receptor beta chains below, sequenced in a study of blood T cell repertoires in COVID-19. Measured with immunoSEQ multiplex PCR; TCRdb has only the in-frame clones, and not every one. The sample holds approximately 220,000 clones, around 89% seen once. Sequencing was performed on PBMCs or T cells enriched from blood (not recorded which). Receptors were obtained from a woman between 18 and 29 years old in a cohort exposed to, infected with or recovered from COVID-19 (not recorded which).

The chain couples TRBV24-1 to TRBJ2-1; a weak D match, TRBD2 (6 bases). Trimming shortened V by 4 bases and J by 6 bases, and 12 bases separated the two germline ends. In germline, CDR1 is KGHDR, CDR2 SFDVKD. The CDR3 is 14 residues long. CDR3 in amino acids: CATSDPSGGNEQFF. CDR3 DNA sequence: TGTGCCACCAGTGACCCGTCCGGGGGCAATGAGCAGTTCTTC.

This clone was counted a single time. The rearrangement joins TRBV2 to TRBJ1-4; perhaps TRBD1 as D (6 bases). This CDR3 spans 16 amino acids. Germline values: CDR1 SNHLY, CDR2 FYNNEI. The V and J ends lost 5 bases and 7 bases respectively, with 20 bases between them. DNA of the CDR3: TGTGCCAGCAGTTCTTCCCCCGCAGGGGCGGGTGAAAAACTGTTTTTT. This encodes CASSSSPAGAGEKLFF.

CDR3 in amino acids: CASRGDRGPYEQYF. DNA of the CDR3: TGTGCCAGCCGGGGGGACAGGGGGCCCTACGAGCAGTACTTC. The rearrangement uses TRBV2 and TRBJ2-7, with TRBD1 identical over 12 bases. CDR1 is SNHLY and CDR2 is FYNNEI in the germline V gene. J lost 2 bases, V lost 8 bases, and 4 bases had no gene match. There are 14 residues in the CDR3.

V is TRBV7-9 and J is TRBJ2-7, with D tentatively TRBD1 (5 bases). This CDR3 comprises 15 residues. Germline V lookup: CDR1 SEHNR, CDR2 FQNEAQ (reference sequence). The germline V and J ends were trimmed by 5 bases and 1 base, with 15 bases remaining between them. The DNA for the CDR3 is TGTGCCAGCAGCGTCGACAGAGGAGCTTCCTACGAGCAGTACTTC. It codes for CASSVDRGASYEQYF. The full variable domain, with the rest looked up from reference TRBV7-9 and TRBJ2-7, is DTGVSQNPRHKITKRGQNVTFRCDPISEHNRLYWYRQTLGQGPEFLTYFQNEAQLEKSRLLSDRFSAERPKGSFSTLEIQRTEQGDSAMYLCASSVDRGASYEQYFGPGTRLTVT.

CDR3: CASSFGVAANTGELFF. For the CDR3, the DNA is TGCGCCAGCAGCTTCGGGGTAGCCGCGAACACCGGGGAGCTGTTTTTT. This chain links TRBV5-1 with TRBJ2-2; tentative D call: TRBD2 (5 bases). CDR1 and CDR2 from the germline V gene are SGHRS and YFSETQ. V shed 2 bases and J shed 0 bases, with 11 bases lying between them. This CDR3 has 16 amino acids.

V and J are TRBV6-1 and TRBJ2-7; 7 bases line up with TRBD2. Germline values: CDR1 MNHNS, CDR2 SASEGT. The CDR3 extends over 13 amino acids. Trimming at V came to 3 bases and at J to 7 bases, leaving 6 bases not matched to a gene. The CDR3 is CASSEVRAGEQYF. The CDR3 DNA reads as TGTGCCAGCAGTGAGGTCAGAGCGGGGGAGCAGTACTTC.

The V call is TRBV4-2, the J call TRBJ2-2; 16 bases line up with TRBD2. CDR1 is LGHNA and CDR2 is YNFKEQ in the germline V gene. The CDR3 has 19 amino acids. The V gene end was trimmed by 3 bases and the J gene end by 0 bases; junction bases not matched to a gene: 4. The CDR3: CASSHPGLAGGSNTGELFF. DNA of the CDR3: TGTGCCAGCAGCCACCCGGGACTAGCGGGAGGGTCGAACACCGGGGAGCTGTTTTTT.

This chain links TRBV5-4 with TRBJ1-1, with 7 bases identical to TRBD1. The CDR3 runs 14 residues. The V segment lost 4 bases and the J segment 4 bases; nucleotides outside the gene matches: 7. Germline lookup yields CDR1 SGHNT and CDR2 YYREEE (reference sequence). The CDR3 sequence is CASSRQGGGTEAFF. The DNA for the CDR3 is TGTGCCAGCAGCCGACAGGGAGGTGGCACTGAAGCTTTCTTT.

There are a few counts of this clone. The chain recombines TRBV9 with TRBJ1-1; a weak D match, TRBD1 (5 bases). The CDR3 runs 18 residues. The V gene lost 0 bases and the J gene lost 0 bases, with 18 bases spanning the gap. Germline CDR1 is SGDLS and CDR2 is YYNGEE. The CDR3 DNA sequence: TGTGCCAGCAGCGTAGTCGGGAGGGACGGGATCATGAACACTGAAGCTTTCTTT. This encodes CASSVVGRDGIMNTEAFF.

The rearrangement links TRBV7-9 to TRBJ2-2, with unresolved D. The CDR3 sequence is 15 residues long. Germline values: CDR1 SEHNR, CDR2 FQNEAQ (reference sequence). Trimming stripped 2 bases from V and 0 bases from J, with 7 bases between. The CDR3 sequence: CASSLLLTNTGELFF. CDR3 bases: TGTGCCAGCAGCTTACTCCTAACGAACACCGGGGAGCTGTTTTTT.

The chain links TRBV6-5 to TRBJ2-1, with TRBD1 as a possible D gene (6 bases). V lost 8 bases and J 6 bases, leaving 17 bases between the germline ends. The CDR3 contains 14 residues. Germline loops: CDR1 MNHEY, CDR2 SVGAGI. CDR3 protein: CASYLGGDPNEQFF. CDR3 bases: TGTGCCAGCTATCTTGGGGGCGATCCCAATGAGCAGTTCTTC.

The V and J genes are TRBV4-1 and TRBJ2-2; TRBD2 agrees at 7 bases. This CDR3 is 14 amino acids long. Germline V gene sequence: CDR1 MGHRA, CDR2 YSYEKL. V lost 4 bases, J lost 4 bases, and 3 bases stayed unmatched. CDR3 sequence reads: CASSRTGGTGELFF. CDR3 in DNA: TGCGCCAGCAGCCGGACGGGAGGCACCGGGGAGCTGTTTTTT.

The chain is built from TRBV11-2 and TRBJ1-2, with 7 nucleotides matching TRBD1. The V gene's germline CDR1 is SGHAT and CDR2 FQNNGV. The CDR3 loop spans 15 amino acids. V was clipped by 5 bases and J by 8 bases; unmatched bases: 14. The CDR3 DNA follows: TGTGCCAGCAGCACCCGCAGGGGGATAGTGGGGGGCTACACCTTC. Its translation is CASSTRRGIVGGYTF.